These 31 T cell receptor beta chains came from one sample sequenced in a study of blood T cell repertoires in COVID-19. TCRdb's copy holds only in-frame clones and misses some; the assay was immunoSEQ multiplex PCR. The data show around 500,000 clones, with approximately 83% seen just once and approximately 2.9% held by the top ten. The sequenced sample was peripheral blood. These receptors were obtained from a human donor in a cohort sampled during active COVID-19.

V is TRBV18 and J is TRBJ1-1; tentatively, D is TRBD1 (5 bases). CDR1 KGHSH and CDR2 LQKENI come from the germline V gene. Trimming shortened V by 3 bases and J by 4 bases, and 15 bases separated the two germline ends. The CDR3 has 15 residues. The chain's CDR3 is CASSPRGDFVTEAFF. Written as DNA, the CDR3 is TGTGCCAGCTCACCGCGGGGGGATTTTGTCACTGAAGCTTTCTTT.

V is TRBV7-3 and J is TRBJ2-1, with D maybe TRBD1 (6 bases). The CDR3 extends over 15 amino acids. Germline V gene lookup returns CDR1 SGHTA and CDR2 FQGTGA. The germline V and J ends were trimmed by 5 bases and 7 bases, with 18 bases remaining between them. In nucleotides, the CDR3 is TGTGCCAGCAGCCCAGGGGCAGATCCGTGGAATGAGCAGTTCTTC. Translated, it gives CASSPGADPWNEQFF.

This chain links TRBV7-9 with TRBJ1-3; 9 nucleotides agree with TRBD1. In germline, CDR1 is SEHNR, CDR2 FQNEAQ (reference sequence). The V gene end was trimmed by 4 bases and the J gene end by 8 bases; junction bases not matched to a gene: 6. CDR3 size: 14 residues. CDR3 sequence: CASSSNRGRDTIYF. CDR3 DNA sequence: TGTGCCAGCAGCTCAAACAGGGGGCGGGACACCATATATTTT.

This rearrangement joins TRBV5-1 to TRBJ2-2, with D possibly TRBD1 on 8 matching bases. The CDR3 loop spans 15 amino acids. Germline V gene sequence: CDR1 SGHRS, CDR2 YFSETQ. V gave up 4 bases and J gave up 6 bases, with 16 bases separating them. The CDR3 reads CASSPVTGGAGELFF. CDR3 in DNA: TGCGCCAGCAGCCCCGTTACAGGGGGGGCCGGGGAGCTGTTTTTT.

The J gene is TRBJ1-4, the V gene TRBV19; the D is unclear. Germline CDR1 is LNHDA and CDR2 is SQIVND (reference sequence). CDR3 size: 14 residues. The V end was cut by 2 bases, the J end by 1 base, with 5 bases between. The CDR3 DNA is TGTGCCAGTAGTATAACAGTAACTAATGAAAAACTGTTTTTT. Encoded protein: CASSITVTNEKLFF.

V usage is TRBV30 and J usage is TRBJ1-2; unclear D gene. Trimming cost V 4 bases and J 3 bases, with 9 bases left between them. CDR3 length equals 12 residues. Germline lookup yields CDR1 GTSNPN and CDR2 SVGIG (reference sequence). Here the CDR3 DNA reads TGTGCCTGGACCCGGGTCGACTATGGCTACACCTTC. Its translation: CAWTRVDYGYTF.

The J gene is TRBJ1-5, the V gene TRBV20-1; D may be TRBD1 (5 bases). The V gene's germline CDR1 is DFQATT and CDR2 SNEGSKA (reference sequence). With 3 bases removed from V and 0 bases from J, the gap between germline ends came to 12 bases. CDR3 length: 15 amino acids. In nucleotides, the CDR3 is TGCAGTGCTAGTTGGGCAGGGAATAGCAATCAGCCCCAGCATTTT. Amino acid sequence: CSASWAGNSNQPQHF.

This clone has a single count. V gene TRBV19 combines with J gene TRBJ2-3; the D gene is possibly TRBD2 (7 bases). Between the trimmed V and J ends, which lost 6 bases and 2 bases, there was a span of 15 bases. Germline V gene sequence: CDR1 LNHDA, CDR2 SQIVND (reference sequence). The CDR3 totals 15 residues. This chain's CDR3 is CASRRGGSVTDTQYF. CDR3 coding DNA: TGTGCCAGTAGAAGGGGGGGAAGCGTCACAGATACGCAGTATTTT.

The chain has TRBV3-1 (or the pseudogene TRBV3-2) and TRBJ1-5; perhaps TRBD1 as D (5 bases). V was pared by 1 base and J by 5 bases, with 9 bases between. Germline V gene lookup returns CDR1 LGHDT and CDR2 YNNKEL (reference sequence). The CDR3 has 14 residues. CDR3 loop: CASSQAARDQPQHF. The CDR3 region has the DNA TGTGCCAGCAGCCAAGCGGCCAGGGATCAGCCCCAGCATTTT.

CDR3 sequence (DNA): TGTGCCAGCAGTGAGGACAGGGGGCCCAGTCCCCAGCATTTT. It encodes CASSEDRGPSPQHF. The chain couples TRBV6-1 to TRBJ1-5; 11 bases agree with TRBD1. The V and J ends lost 3 bases and 10 bases, in that order; junction bases with no gene match: 5. Looked up from germline, CDR1 is MNHNS and CDR2 is SASEGT. The CDR3 loop spans 14 amino acids.

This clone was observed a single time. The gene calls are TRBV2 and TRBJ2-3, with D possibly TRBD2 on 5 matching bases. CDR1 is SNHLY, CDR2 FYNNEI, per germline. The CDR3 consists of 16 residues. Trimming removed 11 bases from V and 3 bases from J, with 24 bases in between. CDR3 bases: TGTGCCCTTACAACCGGGTGGGAGAGTCCGACAGATACGCAGTATTTT. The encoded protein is CALTTGWESPTDTQYF.

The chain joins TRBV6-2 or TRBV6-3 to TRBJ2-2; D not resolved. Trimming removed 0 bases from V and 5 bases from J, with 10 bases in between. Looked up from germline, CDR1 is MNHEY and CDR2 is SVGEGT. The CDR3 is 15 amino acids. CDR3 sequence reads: CASSYSRHLTGELFF. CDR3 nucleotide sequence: TGTGCCAGCAGTTACTCGAGACACCTGACCGGGGAGCTGTTTTTT.

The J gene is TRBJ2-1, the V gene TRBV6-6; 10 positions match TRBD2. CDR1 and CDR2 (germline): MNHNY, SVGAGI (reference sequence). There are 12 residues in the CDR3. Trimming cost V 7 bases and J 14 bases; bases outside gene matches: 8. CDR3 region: CASMSSGSTEFF. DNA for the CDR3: TGTGCCAGCATGTCTAGCGGGAGTACTGAGTTCTTC.

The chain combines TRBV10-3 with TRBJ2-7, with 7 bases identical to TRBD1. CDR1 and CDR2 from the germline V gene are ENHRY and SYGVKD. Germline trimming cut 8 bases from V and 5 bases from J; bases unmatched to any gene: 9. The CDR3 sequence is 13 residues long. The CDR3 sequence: CAISTGNGNEQYF. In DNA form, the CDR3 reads TGTGCCATCTCGACAGGGAATGGAAACGAGCAGTACTTC.

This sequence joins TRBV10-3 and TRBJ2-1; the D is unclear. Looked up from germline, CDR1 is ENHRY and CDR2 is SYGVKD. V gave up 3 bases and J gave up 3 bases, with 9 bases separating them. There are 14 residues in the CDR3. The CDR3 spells CAISDDTYYNEQFF. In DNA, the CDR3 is TGTGCCATCAGTGACGATACTTACTACAATGAGCAGTTCTTC.

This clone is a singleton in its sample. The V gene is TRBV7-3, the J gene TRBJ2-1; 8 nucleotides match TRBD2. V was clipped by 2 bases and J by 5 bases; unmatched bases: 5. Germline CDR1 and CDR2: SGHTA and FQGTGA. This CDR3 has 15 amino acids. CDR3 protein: CASSLFSGKNNEQFF. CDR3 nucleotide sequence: TGTGCCAGCAGCTTATTTAGCGGGAAGAACAATGAGCAGTTCTTC.

CDR3 loop: CSVEDGLQYQETQYF. The CDR3 DNA reads as TGCAGCGTTGAAGATGGCCTACAGTACCAAGAGACCCAGTACTTC. The gene calls are TRBV29-1 and TRBJ2-5; D is uncertain. CDR3 length equals 15 residues. The germline V gene encodes CDR1 SQVTM and CDR2 ANQGSEA. Trimming stripped 0 bases from V and 0 bases from J, with 11 bases between. Based on the CDR3 plus reference TRBV29-1 and TRBJ2-5, the full variable domain is SAVISQKPSRDICQRGTSLTIQCQVDSQVTMMFWYRQQPGQSLTLIATANQGSEATYESGFVIDKFPISRPNLTFSTLTVSNMSPEDSSIYLCSVEDGLQYQETQYFGPGTRLLVL.

In DNA, the CDR3 is TGTGCCTGGACACACAGCCAAGAGACCCAGTACTTC. The encoded protein is CAWTHSQETQYF. The V and J genes are TRBV30 and TRBJ2-5; D remains ambiguous. CDR1 is GTSNPN and CDR2 is SVGIG in the germline V gene (reference sequence). V was shortened by 4 bases and J by 1 base, with 7 bases between the two germline ends. This CDR3 region has 12 residues.

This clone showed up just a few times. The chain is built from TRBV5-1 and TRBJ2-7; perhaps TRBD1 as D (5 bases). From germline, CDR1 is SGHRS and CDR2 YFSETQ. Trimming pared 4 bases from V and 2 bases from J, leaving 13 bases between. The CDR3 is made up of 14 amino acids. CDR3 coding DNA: TGCGCCAGCAGCCTCTTAACAGGACCCTACGAGCAGTACTTC. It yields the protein CASSLLTGPYEQYF.

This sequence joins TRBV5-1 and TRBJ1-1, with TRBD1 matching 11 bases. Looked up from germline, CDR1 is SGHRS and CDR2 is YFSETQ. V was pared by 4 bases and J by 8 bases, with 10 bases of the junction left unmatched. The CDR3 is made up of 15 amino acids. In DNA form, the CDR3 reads TGCGCCAGCAGCGGGACAGGGGGATCCAGTCCCGAAGCTTTCTTT. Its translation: CASSGTGGSSPEAFF.

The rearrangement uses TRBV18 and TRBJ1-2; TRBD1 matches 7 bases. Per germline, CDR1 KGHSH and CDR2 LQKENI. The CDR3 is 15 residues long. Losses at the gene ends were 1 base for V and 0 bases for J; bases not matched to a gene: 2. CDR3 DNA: TGTGCCAGCTCACCACAGGGGGCCCCTAACTATGGCTACACCTTC. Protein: CASSPQGAPNYGYTF.

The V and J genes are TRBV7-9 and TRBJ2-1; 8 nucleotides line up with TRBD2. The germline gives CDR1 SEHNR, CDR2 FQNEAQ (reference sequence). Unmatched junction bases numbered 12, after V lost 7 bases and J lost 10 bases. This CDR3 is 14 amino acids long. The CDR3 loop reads CASIVPGGPGEQFF. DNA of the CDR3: TGTGCCAGCATTGTCCCGGGAGGGCCGGGGGAGCAGTTCTTC.

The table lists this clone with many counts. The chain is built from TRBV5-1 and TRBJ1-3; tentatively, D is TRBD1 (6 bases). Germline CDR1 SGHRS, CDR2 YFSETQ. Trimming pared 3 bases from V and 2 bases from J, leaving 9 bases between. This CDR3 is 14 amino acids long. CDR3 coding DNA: TGCGCCAGCAGCTCAGGGGAAGCTGGAAACACCATATATTTT. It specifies CASSSGEAGNTIYF.

For the CDR3, the DNA is TGTGCCAGCAGCCAAACTGCTAGCGGGAGGCACAATGAGCAGTTCTTC. This gives the protein CASSQTASGRHNEQFF. V usage is TRBV3-1 (or the pseudogene TRBV3-2) and J usage is TRBJ2-1; 11 bases agree with TRBD2. CDR3 length equals 16 residues. The V gene's germline CDR1 is LGHDT and CDR2 YNNKEL (reference sequence). The trim removed 2 bases at V and 5 bases at J, leaving 5 bases unmatched.

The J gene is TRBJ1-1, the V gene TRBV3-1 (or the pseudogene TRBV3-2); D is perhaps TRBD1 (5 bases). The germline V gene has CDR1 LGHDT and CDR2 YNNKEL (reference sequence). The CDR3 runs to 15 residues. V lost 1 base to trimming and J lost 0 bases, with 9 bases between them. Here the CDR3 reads CASSQGTRLNTEAFF. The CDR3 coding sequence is TGTGCCAGCAGCCAAGGGACAAGGTTGAACACTGAAGCTTTCTTT.

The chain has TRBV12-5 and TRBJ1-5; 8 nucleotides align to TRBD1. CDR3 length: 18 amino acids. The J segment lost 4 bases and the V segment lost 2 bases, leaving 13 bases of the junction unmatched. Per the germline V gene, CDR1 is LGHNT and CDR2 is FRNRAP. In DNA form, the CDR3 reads TGTGCTAGTGGTTTGCCTCACCCGGGACAGGAGCAGAATCAGCCCCAGCATTTT. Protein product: CASGLPHPGQEQNQPQHF.

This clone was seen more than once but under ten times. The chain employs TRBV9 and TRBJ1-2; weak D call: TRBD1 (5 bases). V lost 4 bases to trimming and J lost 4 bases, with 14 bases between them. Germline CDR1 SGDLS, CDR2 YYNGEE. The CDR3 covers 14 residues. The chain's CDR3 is CASSLTGGIYGYTF. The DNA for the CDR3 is TGTGCCAGCAGCCTAACAGGCGGAATCTATGGCTACACCTTC.

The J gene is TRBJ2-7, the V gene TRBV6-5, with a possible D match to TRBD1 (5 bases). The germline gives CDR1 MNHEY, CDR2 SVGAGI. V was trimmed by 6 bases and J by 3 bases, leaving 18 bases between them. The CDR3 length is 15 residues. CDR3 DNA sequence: TGTGCCAGCAGCCAGACTTTCAGGGTCCTCTACGAGCAGTACTTC. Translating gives CASSQTFRVLYEQYF.

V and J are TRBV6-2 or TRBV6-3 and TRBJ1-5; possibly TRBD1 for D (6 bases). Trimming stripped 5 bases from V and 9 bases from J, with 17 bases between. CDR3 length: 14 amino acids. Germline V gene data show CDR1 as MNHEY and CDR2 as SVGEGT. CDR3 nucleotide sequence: TGTGCCAGCAGTGTACAGGGAACTGGGGGGCCCCAGCATTTT. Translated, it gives CASSVQGTGGPQHF.

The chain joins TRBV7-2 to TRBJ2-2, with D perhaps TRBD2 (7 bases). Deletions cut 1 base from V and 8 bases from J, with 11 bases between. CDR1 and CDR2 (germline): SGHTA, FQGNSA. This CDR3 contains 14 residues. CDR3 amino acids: CASSLGGGLGELFF. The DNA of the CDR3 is TGTGCCAGCAGCTTAGGAGGGGGACTAGGGGAGCTGTTTTTT.

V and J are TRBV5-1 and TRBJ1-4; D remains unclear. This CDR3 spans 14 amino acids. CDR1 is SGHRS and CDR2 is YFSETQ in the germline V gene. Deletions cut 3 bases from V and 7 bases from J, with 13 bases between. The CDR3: CASSSSAGSEKLFF. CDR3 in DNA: TGCGCCAGCAGCTCATCCGCGGGGAGTGAAAAACTGTTTTTT.